The clone carrying this T cell receptor (beta chain) has more than one count but fewer than ten. Antigen: not known. The data stem from a study of beta chain features in type 1 diabetes. Study-level background: Summed over all samples, the examined sorted cells came to some 99 million.

What was sequenced were expressed TCRB transcripts, since all of the isolated RNA had been reverse transcribed. Regulatory, naive and central memory T cell samples averaged approximately 3.5 million reads. The table came from immunoSEQ multiplex PCR; TCRdb's copy has only in-frame clones and leaves some out. The sample lists under 300,000 clones; approximately 15% were seen once. General study findings and limits: When VDJ junctions were examined, type 1 diabetes patients showed fewer insertions and more deletions. Compared with healthy donors, patients appeared to share more similar naive, central memory and regulatory TCRB repertoires. Moderately but significantly shorter TCRB CDR3s were found in Type 1 diabetes patients in all four CD4+ subsets.

Germline V gene data show CDR1 as SQVTM and CDR2 as ANQGSEA. CDR3 size: 13 residues. V was pared by 6 bases and J by 3 bases, with 7 bases of the junction left unmatched. This receptor was identified in a man in his thirties or forties with type 1 diabetes. The chain couples TRBV29-1 to TRBJ2-7, with TRBD1 identical over 8 bases. Input material: naive CD4+ T cells from blood. The CDR3 region has the DNA TGCAGCGTCCCCGGGACAGGCCACTACGAGCAGTACTTC. Its protein is CSVPGTGHYEQYF.